This T cell receptor beta chain was sequenced during a study of cytomegalovirus exposure and HLA in healthy donors. Study-level results: From TCR beta sequences, most subjects' HLA-A and HLA-B alleles were reportedly predicted accurately. Later analysis identified a missense DCLRE1C variant that was linked to TCR beta V- and J-gene trimming.

The trim removed 5 bases at V and 5 bases at J, leaving 11 bases unmatched. The CDR3 loop spans 15 amino acids. The V gene's germline CDR1 is SGHTA and CDR2 FQGTGA. Comment on this clone: Antigen: not known.

It was with 60 Vbeta and 13 Jbeta primers that the PCR ran. Here immunoSEQ multiplex PCR was the method, and the copy in TCRdb shows in-frame clones only, minus some. The sample has fewer than 250,000 clones; over 75% are singletons. The receptor's source is a man between 18 and 35 years old in good health and CMV-seronegative. The gene calls are TRBV7-3 and TRBJ1-2; 7 bases line up with TRBD1. The sequenced sample consisted of PBMCs. The CDR3 DNA follows: TGTGCCAGCAGCCCGGAGACAGGGTCGCTTTATGGCTACACCTTC. Translating it yields CASSPETGSLYGYTF.